A selection of T cell receptor beta chains follows, all from one sample in a study of shared clonotypes between healthy human individuals. Assay: immunoSEQ multiplex PCR; the TCRdb copy retains only in-frame clones and omits some. The sample has 180,000 or so clones, about 93% seen once. The sequencing sample was made of naive CD4+ T cells sorted from blood. The receptors stem from a woman aged 30 to 39 in good health. Both conserved end residues are part of each CDR3. A D gene is named only where the DNA matches it firmly. Clone sizes are given selectively: once, few, many, or a class where the clone is expanded.

TRBV10-3,.,TRBD1,TRBJ1-6,CAISEFGTGDNSPLHF,TGTGCCATCAGTGAATTCGGGACAGGGGATAATTCACCCCTCCACTTT
TRBV7-9,.,TRBD2,TRBJ2-7,CASSFYGGGRREIVNEQYF,TGTGCCAGCAGCTTTTATGGCGGGGGGCGGCGGGAGATCGTCAACGAGCAGTACTTC
TRBV7-7,.,.,TRBJ2-3,CASSLRPADTQYF,TGTGCCAGCAGCTTACGCCCGGCGGATACGCAGTATTTT
TRBV12-2,.,.,TRBJ2-6,CASRCLPTQSRANVLTF,TGTGCAAGTCGCTGTCTGCCCACACAAAGTCGGGCCAACGTCCTGACTTTC
TRBV13,once,.,TRBJ2-2,CASSPLPARAGELFF,TGCGCCAGCAGCCCCCTCCCGGCTCGCGCCGGGGAGCTGTTTTTT
TRBV4-1,once,TRBD2,TRBJ2-7,CASSQDVTSAYEQYF,TGCGCCAGCAGCCAAGACGTGACTAGCGCCTACGAGCAGTACTTC
TRBV2,.,TRBD2,TRBJ2-2,CASSKRENTGELFF,TGTGCCAGCAGTAAGCGGGAGAACACCGGGGAGCTGTTTTTT
TRBV5-1,.,.,TRBJ2-7,CASSAIGAEQYF,TGCGCCAGCAGCGCAATCGGGGCCGAGCAGTACTTC
TRBV18,.,.,TRBJ2-5,CASSPAIGARPETQYF,TGTGCCAGCTCACCAGCTATAGGGGCTCGTCCAGAGACCCAGTACTTC
TRBV7-9,.,.,TRBJ2-1,CATGRRASYNEQFF,TGTGCCACCGGGCGGAGGGCATCCTACAATGAGCAGTTCTTC
TRBV6-6,.,.,TRBJ2-7,CASSYSFKGQTYEQYF,TGTGCCAGCAGTTACTCGTTCAAGGGACAAACCTACGAGCAGTACTTC
TRBV5-1,.,.,TRBJ1-1,CASSFQGGTEAFF,TGCGCCAGCAGCTTTCAGGGAGGGACTGAAGCTTTCTTT
TRBV30,.,.,TRBJ2-7,CAWSQHSYEQYF,TGTGCCTGGAGCCAGCACTCCTACGAGCAGTACTTC
TRBV4-2,.,.,TRBJ1-1,CASSQVSQGGTEAFF,TGTGCCAGCAGCCAAGTTTCCCAGGGAGGGACTGAAGCTTTCTTT
TRBV18,.,.,TRBJ2-7,CASSPRDGSYEQYF,TGTGCCAGCTCACCAAGGGACGGATCCTACGAGCAGTACTTC
TRBV5-1,.,.,TRBJ2-1,CASSLIADSYNEQFF,TGCGCCAGCAGCCTTATAGCCGACTCCTACAATGAGCAGTTCTTC
TRBV7-9,.,.,TRBJ1-1,CASTISTGMDAEAFF,TGTGCCAGCACAATATCGACAGGTATGGACGCTGAAGCTTTCTTT
TRBV19,once,.,TRBJ2-7,CASRVPGTSDEQYF,TGTGCCAGTAGAGTGCCGGGTACTTCGGACGAGCAGTACTTC
TRBV4-2,.,TRBD1,TRBJ1-4,CASSPDTGGVIDEKLFF,TGTGCCAGCAGCCCCGACACAGGGGGCGTAATAGATGAAAAACTGTTTTTT
TRBV2,once,.,TRBJ2-1,CASSQVSRGYNEQFF,TGTGCCAGCAGCCAGGTGTCTCGGGGCTACAATGAGCAGTTCTTC
TRBV2,.,TRBD2,TRBJ2-7,CASSARLAGGPIYEQYF,TGTGCCAGCAGTGCCAGACTAGCGGGAGGGCCTATCTACGAGCAGTACTTC
TRBV27,once,TRBD1,TRBJ2-7,CASRLLGTGGRYEQYF,TGTGCCAGCAGGTTACTGGGGACAGGGGGAAGGTACGAGCAGTACTTC